Listed below are T cell receptor beta chains from one sample, sequenced in a study of blood T cell repertoires in COVID-19. The data were produced by immunoSEQ multiplex PCR, yet TCRdb's version contains in-frame clones alone and is incomplete. The sample shows 90,000 to 120,000 clones, roughly nine tenths of them seen only once. The source material was peripheral blood. The receptors derive from a man aged 55-75 years with acute or convalescent COVID-19. The CDR3 runs from the conserved cysteine through the conserved F or W. A D gene is named only where the DNA matches it firmly. Where a row states a size, it is once, few, many or the class of an expanded clone; other rows omit it.

J: TRBJ1-5
size: few
V: TRBV24-1
D: TRBD1
DNA: TGTGCCACCAGTCCTCAGGGGGGCAATCAGCCCCAGCATTTT
CDR3: CATSPQGGNQPQHF

J: TRBJ2-3
size: NA
V: TRBV10-3
D: TRBD1
DNA: TGTGCCATCAGTGGGACAGGGGATAACACAGATACGCAGTATTTT
CDR3: CAISGTGDNTDTQYF

J: TRBJ2-2
size: NA
V: TRBV13
D: NA
DNA: TGTGCCAGCACCCTCCGGGAGAAGACGAACACCGGGGAGCTGTTTTTT
CDR3: CASTLREKTNTGELFF

J: TRBJ1-5
size: NA
V: TRBV9
D: TRBD1
DNA: TGTGCCAGCAGCGAGGGGGACAGTTTGAATCAGCCCCAGCATTTT
CDR3: CASSEGDSLNQPQHF

J: TRBJ1-2
size: NA
V: TRBV7-2
D: NA
DNA: TGTGCCAGCAGCTTGGATAACTTTCAGGGGCGCGGCTACACCTTC
CDR3: CASSLDNFQGRGYTF

J: TRBJ1-2
size: NA
V: TRBV5-6
D: NA
DNA: TGTGCCAGCAGCTTGGCCGGAGGGGCTGGCTACACCTTC
CDR3: CASSLAGGAGYTF

J: TRBJ1-5
size: NA
V: TRBV28
D: TRBD1
DNA: TGTGCCAGCAGGGACAGGGCTAGCAATCAGCCCCAGCATTTT
CDR3: CASRDRASNQPQHF

J: TRBJ2-1
size: NA
V: TRBV6-6
D: NA
DNA: TGTGCCAGCAGTGGCGGGCCGAGCTCCTACAATGAGCAGTTCTTC
CDR3: CASSGGPSSYNEQFF

J: TRBJ2-1
size: NA
V: TRBV18
D: NA
DNA: TGTGCCAGCTCACCGGGAGGATACAATGAGCAGTTCTTC
CDR3: CASSPGGYNEQFF

J: TRBJ1-1
size: many
V: TRBV28
D: TRBD1
DNA: TGTGCCAGCAGTCCTACGACAGGGAAGAACACTGAAGCTTTCTTT
CDR3: CASSPTTGKNTEAFF

J: TRBJ1-6
size: NA
V: TRBV5-1
D: TRBD1
DNA: TGCGCCAGCAGTTGGGACAGGGGAAATTCACCCCTCCACTTT
CDR3: CASSWDRGNSPLHF

J: TRBJ1-6
size: NA
V: TRBV19
D: NA
DNA: TGTGCCAGTAGTATTTTGTCTGGAGAACACCTCCACTTT
CDR3: CASSILSGEHLHF

J: TRBJ1-1
size: NA
V: TRBV2
D: NA
DNA: TGTGCCAGCAGTGAAGGGGTAACAGTGAACACTGAAGCTTTCTTT
CDR3: CASSEGVTVNTEAFF

J: TRBJ1-1
size: NA
V: TRBV5-4
D: TRBD1
DNA: TGTGCCAGCAGCTACACAGGGGGCACTGAAGCTTTCTTT
CDR3: CASSYTGGTEAFF

J: TRBJ2-5
size: NA
V: TRBV19
D: NA
DNA: TGTGCCAGTAACGGGGGTTCAGAGACCCAGTACTTC
CDR3: CASNGGSETQYF

J: TRBJ2-1
size: NA
V: TRBV10-3
D: TRBD1
DNA: TGTGCCATCAGTGAGACGGACAGGGACGATATCTACAATGAGCAGTTCTTC
CDR3: CAISETDRDDIYNEQFF

J: TRBJ2-1
size: NA
V: TRBV10-3
D: NA
DNA: TGTGCCATCAGTGCCCCCCAACTGGATGAGCAGTTCTTC
CDR3: CAISAPQLDEQFF

J: TRBJ2-1
size: NA
V: TRBV9
D: NA
DNA: TGTGCCAGCAGCACCCCTTCCGGGACTCCCTACAATGAGCAGTTCTTC
CDR3: CASSTPSGTPYNEQFF

J: TRBJ2-3
size: NA
V: TRBV23-1
D: TRBD2
DNA: TGCGCCAGCAGTCAAAAGGTCTTGGAGCGGGGATTCACAGATACGCAGTATTTT
CDR3: CASSQKVLERGFTDTQYF

J: TRBJ2-3
size: few
V: TRBV19
D: TRBD2
DNA: TGTGCCAGTAGTCCACTAGCGGGCAGCTCCACAGATACGCAGTATTTT
CDR3: CASSPLAGSSTDTQYF

J: TRBJ2-5
size: NA
V: TRBV5-1
D: NA
DNA: TGCGCCAGCAGCTTCGGGACAAACGCAGAGACCCAGTACTTC
CDR3: CASSFGTNAETQYF

J: TRBJ1-4
size: NA
V: TRBV13
D: TRBD1
DNA: TGTGCCAGCAGCTCAACGGGACAGGGCGATGAAAAACTGTTTTTT
CDR3: CASSSTGQGDEKLFF

J: TRBJ2-5
size: NA
V: TRBV28
D: NA
DNA: TGTGCCAGCAGTTTTAGCAGGGCGGAGACCCAGTACTTC
CDR3: CASSFSRAETQYF

J: TRBJ1-2
size: NA
V: TRBV5-6
D: TRBD1
DNA: TGTGCCAGCAGCCAGACAGGGTTCTATGGCTACACCTTC
CDR3: CASSQTGFYGYTF

J: TRBJ2-7
size: once
V: TRBV5-1
D: TRBD1
DNA: TGCGCCAGCAGCATTCCCCAGGGGGACGTCTACGAGCAGTACTTC
CDR3: CASSIPQGDVYEQYF

J: TRBJ2-1
size: NA
V: TRBV12-5
D: TRBD1
DNA: TGTGCTAGTGCCCCTGGACAGGGGGCGCGGGATGAGCAGTTCTTC
CDR3: CASAPGQGARDEQFF

J: TRBJ2-3
size: NA
V: TRBV27
D: NA
DNA: TGTGCCAGCAGCTCCGGACTGCCTGCGGATACGCAGTATTTT
CDR3: CASSSGLPADTQYF

J: TRBJ1-6
size: few
V: TRBV2
D: TRBD1
DNA: TGTGCCAGCAGGCAGCCGGGACAGGGGCCCGATAATTCACCCCTCCACTTT
CDR3: CASRQPGQGPDNSPLHF

J: TRBJ1-2
size: NA
V: TRBV5-1
D: NA
DNA: TGCGCCAGCAGCTTGGAACAGGCTCCCTATGGCTACACCTTC
CDR3: CASSLEQAPYGYTF